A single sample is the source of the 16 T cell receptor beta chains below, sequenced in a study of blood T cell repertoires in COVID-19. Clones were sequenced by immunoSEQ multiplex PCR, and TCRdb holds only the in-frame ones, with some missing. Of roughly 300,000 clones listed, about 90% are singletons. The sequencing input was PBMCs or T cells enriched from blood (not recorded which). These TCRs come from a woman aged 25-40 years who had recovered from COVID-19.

Here the CDR3 reads CASSPVGAATDTQYF. In nucleotides, the CDR3 is TGTGCCAGCAGCCCCGTAGGAGCGGCCACAGATACGCAGTATTTT. This chain links TRBV9 with TRBJ2-3; a weak D match, TRBD2 (5 bases). The germline gives CDR1 SGDLS, CDR2 YYNGEE. The germline V and J ends were trimmed by 4 bases and 2 bases, with 14 bases remaining between them. This CDR3 has 15 residues. Full variable domain (rest looked up from reference TRBV9 and TRBJ2-3): DSGVTQTPKHLITATGQRVTLRCSPRSGDLSVYWYQQSLDQGLQFLIQYYNGEERAKGNILERFSAQQFPDLHSELNLSSLELGDSALYFCASSPVGAATDTQYFGPGTRLTVL.

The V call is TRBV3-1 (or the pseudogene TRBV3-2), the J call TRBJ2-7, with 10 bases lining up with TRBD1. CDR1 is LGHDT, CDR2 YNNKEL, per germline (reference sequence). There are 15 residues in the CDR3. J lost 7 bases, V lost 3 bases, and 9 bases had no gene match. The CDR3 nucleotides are TGTGCCAGCAGCCACTCGGACAGGGGGGGGAGGGAGCAGTACTTC. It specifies CASSHSDRGGREQYF.

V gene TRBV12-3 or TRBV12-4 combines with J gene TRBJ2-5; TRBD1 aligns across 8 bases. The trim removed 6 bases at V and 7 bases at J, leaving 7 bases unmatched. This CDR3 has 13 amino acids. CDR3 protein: CASREDREWTQYF. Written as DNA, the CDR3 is TGTGCCAGCAGGGAGGACAGGGAGTGGACCCAGTACTTC.

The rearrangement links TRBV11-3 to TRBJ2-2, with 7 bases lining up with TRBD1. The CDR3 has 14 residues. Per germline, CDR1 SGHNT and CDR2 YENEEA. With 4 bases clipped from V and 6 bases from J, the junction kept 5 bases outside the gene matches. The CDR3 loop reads CASSWDSLSGELFF. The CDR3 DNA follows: TGTGCCAGCAGCTGGGACAGTCTCTCCGGGGAGCTGTTTTTT.

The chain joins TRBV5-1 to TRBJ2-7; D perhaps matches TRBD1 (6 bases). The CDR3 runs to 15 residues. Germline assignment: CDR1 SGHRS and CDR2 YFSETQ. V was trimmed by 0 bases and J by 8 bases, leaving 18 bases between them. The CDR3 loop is CASSLAGQRERKQYF. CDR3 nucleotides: TGCGCCAGCAGCTTGGCCGGACAGAGGGAGCGAAAGCAGTACTTC.

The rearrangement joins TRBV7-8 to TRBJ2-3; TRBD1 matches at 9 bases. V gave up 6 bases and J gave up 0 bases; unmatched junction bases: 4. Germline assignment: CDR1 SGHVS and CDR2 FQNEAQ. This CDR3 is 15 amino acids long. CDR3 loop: CASRTGGRSTDTQYF. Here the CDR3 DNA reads TGTGCCAGCAGGACAGGGGGGAGAAGCACAGATACGCAGTATTTT.

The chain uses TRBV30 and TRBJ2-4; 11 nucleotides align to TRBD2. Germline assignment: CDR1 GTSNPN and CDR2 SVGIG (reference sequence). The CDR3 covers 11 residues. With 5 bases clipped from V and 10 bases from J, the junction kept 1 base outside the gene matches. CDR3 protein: CAWSSGGIQYF. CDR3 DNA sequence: TGTGCCTGGTCTAGCGGGGGGATTCAGTACTTC.

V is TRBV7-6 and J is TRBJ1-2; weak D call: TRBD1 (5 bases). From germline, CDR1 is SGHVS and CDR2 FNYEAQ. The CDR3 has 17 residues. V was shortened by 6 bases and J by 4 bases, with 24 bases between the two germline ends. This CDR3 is CASSDPPSGRGGYGYTF. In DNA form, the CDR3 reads TGTGCCAGCAGTGATCCCCCCTCTGGGAGGGGTGGCTATGGCTACACCTTC. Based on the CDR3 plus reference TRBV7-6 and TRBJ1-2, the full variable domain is GAGVSQSPRYKVTKRGQDVALRCDPISGHVSLYWYRQALGQGPEFLTYFNYEAQQDKSGLPNDRFSAERPEGSISTLTIQRTEQRDSAMYRCASSDPPSGRGGYGYTFGSGTRLTVV.

This chain's CDR3 is CASSLGITVRASREQYF. The CDR3 nucleotides read TGCGCCAGCAGCTTGGGTATTACGGTCCGTGCCTCCCGGGAGCAGTACTTC. The chain employs TRBV5-1 and TRBJ2-7; D unresolved. Trimming pared 0 bases from V and 7 bases from J, leaving 23 bases between. Germline CDR1 reads SGHRS; CDR2 reads YFSETQ. The CDR3 length is 17 residues. Looking up the rest from reference TRBV5-1 and TRBJ2-7 gives the full variable domain: KAGVTQTPRYLIKTRGQQVTLSCSPISGHRSVSWYQQTPGQGLQFLFEYFSETQRNKGNFPGRFSGRQFSNSRSEMNVSTLELGDSALYLCASSLGITVRASREQYFGPGTRLTVT.

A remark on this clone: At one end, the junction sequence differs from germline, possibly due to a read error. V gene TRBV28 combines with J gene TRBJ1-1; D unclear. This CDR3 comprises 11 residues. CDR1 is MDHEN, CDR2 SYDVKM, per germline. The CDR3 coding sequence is TGTGCCAGCAGTTTATGGGGTCGCCTAGGATGG. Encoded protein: CASSLWGRLGW.

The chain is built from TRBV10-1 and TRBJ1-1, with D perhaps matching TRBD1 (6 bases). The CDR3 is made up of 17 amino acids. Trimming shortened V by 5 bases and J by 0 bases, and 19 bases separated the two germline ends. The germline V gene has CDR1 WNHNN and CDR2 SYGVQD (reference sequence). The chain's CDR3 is CASSRDLPGDLNTEAFF. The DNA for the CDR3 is TGCGCCAGCAGTAGAGATCTTCCAGGGGATTTGAACACTGAAGCTTTCTTT.

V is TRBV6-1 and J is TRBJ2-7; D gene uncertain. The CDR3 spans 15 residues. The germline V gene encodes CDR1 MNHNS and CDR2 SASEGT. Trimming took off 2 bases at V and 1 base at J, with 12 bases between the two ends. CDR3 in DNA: TGTGCCAGCAGTGAATCCTGGGCTGGTTCCTACGAGCAGTACTTC. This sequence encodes CASSESWAGSYEQYF.

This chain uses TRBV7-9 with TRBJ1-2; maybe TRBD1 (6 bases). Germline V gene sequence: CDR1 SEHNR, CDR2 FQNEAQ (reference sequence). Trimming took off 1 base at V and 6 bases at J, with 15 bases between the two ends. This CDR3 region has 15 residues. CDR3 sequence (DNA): TGTGCCAGCAGCTTAGTTTCGGGGGGGCGAGATGGCTACACCTTC. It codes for CASSLVSGGRDGYTF.

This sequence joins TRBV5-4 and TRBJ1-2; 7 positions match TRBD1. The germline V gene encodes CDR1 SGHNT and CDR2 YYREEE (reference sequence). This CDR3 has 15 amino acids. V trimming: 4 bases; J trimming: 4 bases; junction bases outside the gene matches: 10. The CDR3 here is CASSLGTAQSYGYTF. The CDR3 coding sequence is TGTGCCAGCAGCCTAGGGACAGCTCAATCCTATGGCTACACCTTC.

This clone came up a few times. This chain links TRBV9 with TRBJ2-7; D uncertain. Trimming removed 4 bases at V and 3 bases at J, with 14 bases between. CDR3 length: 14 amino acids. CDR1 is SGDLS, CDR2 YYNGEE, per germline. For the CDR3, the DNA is TGTGCCAGCAGCAGATCACAAAACCTCTACGAGCAGTACTTC. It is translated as CASSRSQNLYEQYF.

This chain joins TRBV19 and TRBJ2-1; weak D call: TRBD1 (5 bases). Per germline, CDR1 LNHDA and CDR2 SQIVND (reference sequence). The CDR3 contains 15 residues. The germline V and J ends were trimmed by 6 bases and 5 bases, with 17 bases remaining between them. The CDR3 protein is CASRVGRLVNNEQFF. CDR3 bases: TGTGCCAGTAGGGTGGGGCGATTGGTGAACAATGAGCAGTTCTTC.